The clone carrying this T cell receptor (beta chain) was picked up a small number of times. Ages ranged from about 18 to 89 years, with residence in 24 US areas. The sample originates from a study of blood T cell repertoires in COVID-19. The CDR3 is 20 amino acids. Germline V gives CDR1 LGHNA, CDR2 YNFKEQ. V shed 1 base and J 3 bases; nucleotides not matched to a gene: 13. Assay used: immunoSEQ multiplex PCR; TCRdb lists only in-frame clones, some missing. The sample gives roughly 190,000 clones, 82% of which show up once; about an eighth is in the top ten. This chain connects TRBV4-2 to TRBJ1-3, with 12 bases identical to TRBD1. The clonotype was recovered from a man in his forties who had recovered from COVID-19. Sequences were obtained from PBMCs or T cells enriched from blood (not recorded which). This CDR3 is CASSQVSGTGGDHFGNTIYF. Here the CDR3 DNA reads TGTGCCAGCAGCCAAGTGTCCGGGACAGGGGGCGATCATTTTGGAAACACCATATATTTT.